This entry lists 15 T cell receptor beta chains sequenced from one sample in a study of blood T cell repertoires in COVID-19. Profiled with immunoSEQ multiplex PCR; TCRdb holds only in-frame clones, not every one. The table has 200,000 to 250,000 clones, about four fifths seen once. Source material: peripheral blood. These receptor sequences come from a woman aged 60-75 years with acute or convalescent COVID-19.

The chain combines TRBV29-1 with TRBJ1-3; 8 bases are a match to TRBD1. V dropped 3 bases and J dropped 1; count of bases not matched to a gene: 11. The CDR3 is 17 amino acids. Germline CDR1 reads SQVTM; CDR2 reads ANQGSEA. CDR3 loop: CSVDGGQGEGSGNTIYF. CDR3 DNA: TGCAGCGTTGATGGTGGACAGGGCGAAGGTTCTGGAAACACCATATATTTT. The full variable domain, completed using reference TRBV29-1 and TRBJ1-3, is SAVISQKPSRDICQRGTSLTIQCQVDSQVTMMFWYRQQPGQSLTLIATANQGSEATYESGFVIDKFPISRPNLTFSTLTVSNMSPEDSSIYLCSVDGGQGEGSGNTIYFGEGSWLTVV.

The V and J genes are TRBV19 and TRBJ2-5; D is uncertain. The CDR3 covers 13 residues. Deletions cut 5 bases from V and 0 bases from J, with 7 bases between. Germline V lookup: CDR1 LNHDA, CDR2 SQIVND (reference sequence). Here the CDR3 DNA reads TGTGCCAGTAGTCCACTATACCAAGAGACCCAGTACTTC. Its protein is CASSPLYQETQYF.

The CDR3 loop reads CSVTRTGGTTSSYEQYF. CDR3 in DNA: TGCAGCGTTACCCGGACAGGGGGAACAACTAGCTCCTACGAGCAGTACTTC. This chain connects TRBV29-1 to TRBJ2-7, with 10 positions matching TRBD1. CDR3 length: 17 residues. J gave up 0 bases and V 5 bases, and 13 bases lay outside the gene matches. Germline CDR1 is SQVTM and CDR2 is ANQGSEA.

V usage is TRBV2 and J usage is TRBJ1-1; TRBD1 might be the D (5 bases). The germline V and J ends were trimmed by 2 bases and 1 base, with 8 bases remaining between them. There are 14 residues in the CDR3. Per the germline V gene, CDR1 is SNHLY and CDR2 is FYNNEI. The CDR3 loop is CASSERQSNTEAFF. The CDR3, as DNA: TGTGCCAGCAGTGAAAGACAGTCGAACACTGAAGCTTTCTTT.

The chain employs TRBV6-2 or TRBV6-3 and TRBJ1-5; maybe TRBD1 (5 bases). Germline V gene sequence: CDR1 MNHEY, CDR2 SVGEGT. The CDR3 totals 12 residues. The V gene lost 2 bases and the J gene lost 7 bases, with 6 bases spanning the gap. The chain's CDR3 is CASSYGGQPQHF. In DNA form, the CDR3 reads TGTGCCAGCAGTTACGGGGGGCAGCCCCAGCATTTT.

This clone was seen only once. The CDR3: CSVESGSLIRGYTF. For the CDR3, the DNA is TGCAGCGTTGAGTCCGGTTCGCTTATACGTGGCTACACCTTC. V gene TRBV29-1 combines with J gene TRBJ1-2; no clear D gene. With 3 bases removed from V and 7 bases from J, the gap between germline ends came to 18 bases. Germline V gene data show CDR1 as SQVTM and CDR2 as ANQGSEA. This CDR3 has 14 amino acids.

The V call is TRBV5-1, the J call TRBJ2-2; D not certain. With 4 bases removed from V and 4 bases from J, the gap between germline ends came to 5 bases. The CDR3 consists of 12 residues. Germline CDR1 and CDR2: SGHRS and YFSETQ. The CDR3 DNA is TGCGCCAGCAGCCCTGTCACCGGGGAGCTGTTTTTT. Protein product: CASSPVTGELFF.

The chain uses TRBV4-2 and TRBJ1-2, with D possibly TRBD1 on 6 matching bases. This CDR3 is built from 14 residues. V lost 4 bases to trimming and J lost 5 bases, with 14 bases between them. Looked up from germline, CDR1 is LGHNA and CDR2 is YNFKEQ. CDR3 residues: CASSPVGGAYGYTF. The CDR3 coding sequence is TGTGCCAGCAGCCCCGTCGGGGGGGCGTATGGCTACACCTTC.

The chain recombines TRBV6-5 with TRBJ1-2; perhaps TRBD1 as D (6 bases). The CDR3 extends over 14 amino acids. Trimming took off 6 bases at V and 8 bases at J, with 19 bases between the two ends. The germline V gene encodes CDR1 MNHEY and CDR2 SVGAGI. CDR3 sequence: CASRETGIGRGYTF. Written as DNA, the CDR3 is TGTGCCAGCAGGGAGACAGGAATCGGTAGAGGCTACACCTTC.

The chain uses TRBV3-1 (or the pseudogene TRBV3-2) and TRBJ1-2, with D tentatively TRBD1 (5 bases). CDR1 LGHDT and CDR2 YNNKEL come from the germline V gene (reference sequence). This CDR3 comprises 15 residues. V shed 3 bases and J shed 0 bases, with 11 bases lying between them. The CDR3 region is CASSHLQGSNYGYTF. The CDR3 bases are TGTGCCAGCAGCCACCTTCAGGGATCTAACTATGGCTACACCTTC.

This chain joins TRBV28 and TRBJ2-4; 9 nucleotides line up with TRBD1. The CDR3 is 16 residues long. Germline lookup yields CDR1 MDHEN and CDR2 SYDVKM. V was pared by 6 bases and J by 4 bases, with 10 bases of the junction left unmatched. For the CDR3, the DNA is TGTGCCAGCAGCCTACTCGGGACAGGGACAAAAAACATTCAGTACTTC. Its translation is CASSLLGTGTKNIQYF. The whole variable domain, filled in from reference TRBV28 and TRBJ2-4, reads DVKVTQSSRYLVKRTGEKVFLECVQDMDHENMFWYRQDPGLGLRLIYFSYDVKMKEKGDIPEGYSVSREKKERFSLILESASTNQTSMYLCASSLLGTGTKNIQYFGAGTRLSVL.

CDR3 amino acids: CASSATTGLNTEAFF. CDR3 bases: TGTGCCAGCAGCGCAACGACAGGGCTAAACACTGAAGCTTTCTTT. The rearrangement links TRBV9 to TRBJ1-1, with TRBD1 matching 7 bases. From germline, CDR1 is SGDLS and CDR2 YYNGEE. The CDR3 is 15 amino acids. V shed 3 bases, J shed 2 bases, and the junction held 7 bases outside the gene matches.

The CDR3 nucleotides are TGTGCCAGCAGCTCCGGGAGAACATATGGCTACACCTTC. Encoded protein: CASSSGRTYGYTF. V and J are TRBV5-4 and TRBJ1-2; D remains unclear. The germline CDR1 and CDR2 sequences are SGHNT and YYREEE (reference sequence). The CDR3 has 13 amino acids. V was pared by 3 bases and J by 5 bases, with 11 bases between.

The chain recombines TRBV7-9 with TRBJ1-1; perhaps TRBD1 as D (5 bases). Trimming took 5 bases from V and 2 from J, leaving 18 bases between them. CDR1 SEHNR and CDR2 FQNEAQ come from the germline V gene (reference sequence). The CDR3 contains 16 residues. The DNA for the CDR3 is TGTGCCAGCAGCCCCCAAGGGGTGGACACCAACACTGAAGCTTTCTTT. Protein sequence: CASSPQGVDTNTEAFF.

This rearrangement joins TRBV3-1 (or the pseudogene TRBV3-2) to TRBJ2-1; the match to TRBD1 covers 9 bases. V shed 2 bases, J shed 3 bases, and the junction held 8 bases outside the gene matches. The CDR3 is made up of 17 amino acids. Germline CDR1 is LGHDT and CDR2 is YNNKEL (reference sequence). CDR3 sequence: CASSQSFRDRVYNEQFF. CDR3 coding DNA: TGTGCCAGCAGCCAATCCTTCCGGGACAGGGTCTACAATGAGCAGTTCTTC.